Listed below are T cell receptor beta chains from one sample, sequenced in a study of blood T cell repertoires in COVID-19. Profiled with immunoSEQ multiplex PCR; TCRdb holds only in-frame clones, not every one. The sample contains roughly 54,000 clones, more than 75% of which appear only once. The sample was peripheral blood. These receptors were collected from an older woman with COVID-19, enrolled during active disease. Both conserved end residues are part of each CDR3.

J | V | CDR3
TRBJ1-2 | TRBV5-1 | CASQGQGTYGYTF
TRBJ1-1 | TRBV28 | CASSFNLVSGGLAFF
TRBJ2-5 | TRBV6-5 | CASSYSGQGKKTQYF
TRBJ2-7 | TRBV10-3 | CATHPDTGYEQYF
TRBJ1-5 | TRBV19 | CASRTPQGPNQPQHF
TRBJ2-7 | TRBV27 | CASSLKGLGYEQYF
TRBJ1-1 | TRBV5-6 | CASSLRTRGAFF
TRBJ2-5 | TRBV5-1 | CASSFLETQYF
TRBJ2-2 | TRBV10-3 | CAISTSLLTGELFF
TRBJ2-7 | TRBV3-1/TRBV3-2 | CASSPSGRSYEQYF
TRBJ1-1 | TRBV28 | CASSRQDREFSEAFF
TRBJ2-7 | TRBV4-1 | CASSPGPGGGLGASGSYYEQYF
TRBJ2-7 | TRBV5-1 | CASREGRGINYEQYF
TRBJ1-1 | TRBV3-1/TRBV3-2 | CASSHGALNTEAFF
TRBJ2-7 | TRBV27 | CASSSPGTASYEQYF
TRBJ1-1 | TRBV19 | CASGTGVVNTEAFF
TRBJ1-6 | TRBV10-3 | CAISPRDRGRTPLHF
TRBJ1-2 | TRBV7-8 | CASSPGGVLGYTF
TRBJ2-2 | TRBV2 | CASSKRGADAGELFF
TRBJ2-3 | TRBV10-3 | CATTGANLDTQYF
TRBJ2-7 | TRBV19 | CASSVKTGSLYEQYF
TRBJ2-7 | TRBV5-8 | CASSLFVGQTYEQYF
TRBJ2-7 | TRBV28 | CASSLLPGQGGQEQYF
TRBJ1-4 | TRBV2 | CASSDSDSLLNNEKLFF
TRBJ2-1 | TRBV4-2 | CASSQDGDWRTYNEQFF
TRBJ2-7 | TRBV19 | CASSTGLLYEQYF
TRBJ1-3 | TRBV27 | CASSRDRRNLSGNTIYF
TRBJ1-2 | TRBV6-1 | CASSVAPTGTVRGYTF
TRBJ2-5 | TRBV4-1 | CASSPLFPASGTQYF
TRBJ2-5 | TRBV9 | CASSVAGGQGTQYF
TRBJ2-2 | TRBV5-1 | CASSYTSGRINTGELFF
TRBJ1-1 | TRBV19 | CASTGQDRVVTEAFF
TRBJ1-2 | TRBV29-1 | CSVGGRGQGGYTF
TRBJ2-7 | TRBV5-4 | CAMTSGANYEQYF
TRBJ1-2 | TRBV30 | CAWSVENYGYTF
TRBJ2-5 | TRBV2 | CASSEAEETQYF
TRBJ1-1 | TRBV20-1 | CSAQPSHEAFF